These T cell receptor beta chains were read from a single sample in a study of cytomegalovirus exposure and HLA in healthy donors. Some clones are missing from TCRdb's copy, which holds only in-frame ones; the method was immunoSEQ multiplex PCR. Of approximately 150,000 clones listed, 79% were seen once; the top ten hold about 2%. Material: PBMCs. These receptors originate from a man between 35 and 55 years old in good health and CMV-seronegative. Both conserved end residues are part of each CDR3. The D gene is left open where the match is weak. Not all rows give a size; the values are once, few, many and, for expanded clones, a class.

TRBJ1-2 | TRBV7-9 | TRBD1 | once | CASSLVGTANGYTF | TGTGCCAGCAGCTTAGTGGGGACAGCAAATGGCTACACCTTC
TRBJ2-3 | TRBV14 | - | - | CASSKGLSTDTQYF | TGTGCCAGCAGCAAGGGACTTAGCACAGATACGCAGTATTTT
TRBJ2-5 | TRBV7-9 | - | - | CASSLAPTETQYF | TGTGCCAGCAGCTTAGCCCCTACAGAGACCCAGTACTTC
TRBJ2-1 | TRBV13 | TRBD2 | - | CASSSLAGGSYNEQFF | TGTGCCAGCAGCTCACTAGCGGGAGGCTCCTACAATGAGCAGTTCTTC
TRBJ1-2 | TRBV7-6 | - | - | CASNSGEGDYGYTF | TGTGCCAGCAACTCAGGGGAGGGAGATTATGGCTACACCTTC
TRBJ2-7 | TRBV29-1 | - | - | CSVEFGGRVDEQYF | TGCAGCGTTGAATTCGGGGGAAGGGTAGACGAGCAGTACTTC
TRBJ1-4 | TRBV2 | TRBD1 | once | CASKMDRDTEKLFF | TGTGCCAGCAAGATGGACAGGGATACTGAAAAACTGTTTTTT
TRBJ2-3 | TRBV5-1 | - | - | CASSLYLGAADTQYF | TGCGCCAGCAGCTTATATCTAGGGGCCGCAGATACGCAGTATTTT
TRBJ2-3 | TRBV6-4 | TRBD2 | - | CASFGIIAGGAVGDTQYF | TGTGCCAGCTTTGGGATTATAGCGGGAGGGGCCGTGGGGGATACGCAGTATTTT
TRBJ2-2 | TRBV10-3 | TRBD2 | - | CAISDRGLADTGELFF | TGTGCCATCAGTGACCGGGGACTAGCGGACACCGGGGAGCTGTTTTTT
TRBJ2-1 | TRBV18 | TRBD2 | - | CASSPLIAGVGDNEQFF | TGTGCCAGCTCACCACTCATAGCGGGAGTGGGGGACAATGAGCAGTTCTTC
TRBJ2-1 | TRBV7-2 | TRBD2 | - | CASSMSGSRYNEQFF | TGTGCCAGCAGCATGAGCGGGAGTCGGTACAATGAGCAGTTCTTC
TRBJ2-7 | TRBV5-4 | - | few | CASSASGLAEQYF | TGTGCCAGCAGCGCCTCGGGGCTAGCGGAGCAGTACTTC
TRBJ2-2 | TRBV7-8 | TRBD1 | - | CASLRGTNTGELFF | TGTGCCAGTCTCAGGGGGACGAACACCGGGGAGCTGTTTTTT
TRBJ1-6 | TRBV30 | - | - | CAWRTSGTLNSPLHF | TGTGCCTGGAGAACCTCCGGGACACTAAATTCACCCCTCCACTTT
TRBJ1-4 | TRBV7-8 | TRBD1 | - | CASSSEDRAFNEKLFF | TGTGCCAGCAGCTCTGAGGACAGGGCGTTTAATGAAAAACTGTTTTTT
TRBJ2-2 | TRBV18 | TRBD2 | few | CASSSGLAGASGELFF | TGTGCCAGCTCATCCGGACTAGCGGGAGCAAGCGGGGAGCTGTTTTTT
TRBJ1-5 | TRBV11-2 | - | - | CASSLTGGLGDEPQHF | TGTGCCAGCAGCTTGACGGGGGGTCTAGGTGACGAGCCCCAGCATTTT
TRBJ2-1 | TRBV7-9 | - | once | CASSLERTSDEQFF | TGTGCCAGCAGCTTAGAGAGGACTTCTGATGAGCAGTTCTTC
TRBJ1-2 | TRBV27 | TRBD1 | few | CASSSQGFSSYGYTF | TGTGCCAGCAGTTCACAGGGGTTCTCTTCGTATGGCTACACCTTC
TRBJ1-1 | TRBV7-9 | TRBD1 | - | CASIQSGGLTEAFF | TGTGCCAGCATCCAATCAGGGGGGCTCACTGAAGCTTTCTTT
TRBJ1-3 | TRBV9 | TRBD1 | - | CASSAGTAGNTIYF | TGTGCCAGCAGCGCCGGGACAGCTGGAAACACCATATATTTT
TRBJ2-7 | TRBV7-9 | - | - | CASSRNGRDLRYEQYF | TGTGCCAGCAGCCGTAATGGGCGGGACTTACGCTACGAGCAGTACTTC
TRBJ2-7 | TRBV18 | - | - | CASSPRQASYEQYF | TGTGCCAGCTCACCCCGACAGGCCTCCTACGAGCAGTACTTC
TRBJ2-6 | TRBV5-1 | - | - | CASSSGPSGANGLTF | TGCGCCAGCAGCTCGGGCCCCTCTGGGGCCAACGGCCTGACTTTC
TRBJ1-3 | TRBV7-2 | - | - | CASSLHREGSGNTIYF | TGTGCCAGCAGCTTGCACAGGGAGGGTTCTGGAAACACCATATATTTT
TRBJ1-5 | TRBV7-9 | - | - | CSSSARGGNQPQHF | TGTTCCAGCAGCGCAAGGGGTGGCAATCAGCCCCAGCATTTT
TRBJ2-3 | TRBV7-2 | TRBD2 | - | CASSLTSGYTDTQYF | TGTGCCAGCAGCTTAACTAGCGGGTACACAGATACGCAGTATTTT
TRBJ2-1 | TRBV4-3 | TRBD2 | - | CASSQLAGNSYNEQFF | TGCGCCAGCAGCCAACTAGCGGGTAACTCCTACAATGAGCAGTTCTTC
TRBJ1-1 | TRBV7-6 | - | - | CASTQGRNTEAFF | TGTGCCAGCACACAGGGACGGAACACTGAAGCTTTCTTT
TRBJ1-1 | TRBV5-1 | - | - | CASSLGGGGGNTEAFF | TGCGCCAGCAGCTTGGGGGGGGGCGGCGGGAACACTGAAGCTTTCTTT
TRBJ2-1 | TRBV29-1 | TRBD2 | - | CSVRTGTSDYNEQFF | TGCAGCGTTCGAACCGGGACTAGCGACTACAATGAGCAGTTCTTC
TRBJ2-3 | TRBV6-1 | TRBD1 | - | CASSETGGGGTDTQYF | TGTGCCAGCAGTGAGACAGGGGGGGGTGGCACAGATACGCAGTATTTT
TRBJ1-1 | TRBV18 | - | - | CASSLRETEAFF | TGTGCCAGCTCGCTGAGGGAAACTGAAGCTTTCTTT
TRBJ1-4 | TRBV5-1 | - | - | CASSSMASTNEKLFF | TGCGCCAGCAGCTCCATGGCTTCAACTAATGAAAAACTGTTTTTT
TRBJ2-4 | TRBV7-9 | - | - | CALSADKNIQYF | TGTGCCCTGAGTGCTGACAAAAACATTCAGTACTTC
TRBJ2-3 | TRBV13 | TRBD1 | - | CASSLRQGVSTDTQYF | TGTGCCAGCAGCTTAAGACAGGGAGTATCGACAGATACGCAGTATTTT
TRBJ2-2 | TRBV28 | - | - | CASSLLQNTGELFF | TGTGCCAGCAGTTTATTACAGAACACCGGGGAGCTGTTTTTT
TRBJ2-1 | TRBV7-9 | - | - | CASSFNRASEQFF | TGTGCCAGCAGCTTTAACAGGGCAAGTGAGCAGTTCTTC
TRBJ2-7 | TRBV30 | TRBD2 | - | CAWSVGGRSEQYF | TGTGCCTGGAGTGTGGGCGGGAGGTCCGAGCAGTACTTC
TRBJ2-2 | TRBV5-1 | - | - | CASTQGVSPGELFF | TGCGCCAGTACCCAGGGTGTCTCCCCCGGGGAGCTGTTTTTT
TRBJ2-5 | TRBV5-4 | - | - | CASSQEVHQETQYF | TGTGCCAGCAGTCAGGAGGTGCATCAAGAGACCCAGTACTTC
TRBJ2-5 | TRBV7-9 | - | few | CASSFWTIKETQYF | TGTGCCAGCAGCTTTTGGACTATCAAAGAGACCCAGTACTTC
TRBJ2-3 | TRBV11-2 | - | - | CASSLSGSDTQYF | TGTGCCAGCAGCTTATCGGGGTCAGATACGCAGTATTTT
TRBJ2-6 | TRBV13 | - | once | CASSSPRDTVVGANGLTF | TGTGCCAGCAGTTCCCCCCGGGACACTGTGGTTGGGGCCAACGGCCTGACTTTC
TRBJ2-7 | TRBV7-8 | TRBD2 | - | CASSLGLAGGLLHF | TGTGCCAGCAGCTTAGGACTAGCGGGAGGATTACTCCACTTC
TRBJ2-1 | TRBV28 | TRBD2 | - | CATLAGGPNEQFF | TGTGCCACCCTAGCGGGAGGGCCTAATGAGCAGTTCTTC
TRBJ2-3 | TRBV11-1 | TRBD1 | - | CASSPPNRGPSTDTQYF | TGTGCCAGCAGCCCGCCAAACAGGGGGCCCAGCACAGATACGCAGTATTTT
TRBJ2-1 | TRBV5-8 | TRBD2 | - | CASSFWTSGYNEQFF | TGTGCCAGCAGCTTTTGGACTAGCGGATACAATGAGCAGTTCTTC
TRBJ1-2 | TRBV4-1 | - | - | CASSQETGANYGYTF | TGCGCCAGCAGCCAAGAGACCGGAGCTAACTATGGCTACACCTTC
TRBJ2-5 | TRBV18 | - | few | CASSYIEETQYF | TGTGCCAGCTCATACATTGAAGAGACCCAGTACTTC
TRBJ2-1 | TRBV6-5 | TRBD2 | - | CASSYGGRAVNEQFF | TGTGCCAGCAGTTACGGGGGGAGGGCCGTCAATGAGCAGTTCTTC
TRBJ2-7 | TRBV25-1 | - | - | CASSVGGPYEQYF | TGTGCCAGCAGTGTCGGGGGACCCTACGAGCAGTACTTC
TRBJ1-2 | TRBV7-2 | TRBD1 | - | CASSLNTGGAALYGYTF | TGTGCCAGCAGCTTAAATACAGGGGGCGCCGCTTTGTATGGCTACACCTTC
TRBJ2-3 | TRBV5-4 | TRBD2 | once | CASSRLGSGSNTDTQYF | TGTGCCAGCAGCCGCTTGGGTAGCGGGAGTAACACAGATACGCAGTATTTT
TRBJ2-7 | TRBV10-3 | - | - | CAISESTVYEQYF | TGTGCCATCAGTGAGTCCACAGTCTACGAGCAGTACTTC